This T cell receptor (beta chain) was identified during a study of blood T cell repertoires in COVID-19. Study context: PBMCs, B-cell-depleted T cells, or T cells were the source of the cDNA or gDNA that made up the material.

This CDR3 region has 15 residues. The V gene end was trimmed by 2 bases and the J gene end by 3 bases; junction bases not matched to a gene: 7. Germline values: CDR1 SGDLS, CDR2 YYNGEE. This clone was detected only once. Per the study methods: The authors estimated nucleated cell counts from reference gene primer amplification. Profiling relied on immunoSEQ multiplex PCR, and the TCRdb table lists in-frame clones only, not all of them. From that table come the V and J calls and clone size; the DNA was used to work out D and trimming. The profile shows approximately 110,000 clones, approximately 85% of them singletons.

The sequenced sample consisted of peripheral blood. The rearrangement uses TRBV9 and TRBJ2-7; 8 bases are shared with TRBD1. The source of this sequence is a man aged 35 to 55 with acute or convalescent COVID-19. The CDR3 sequence: CASSVQQGANYEQYF. The CDR3 DNA reads as TGTGCCAGCAGCGTCCAGCAGGGGGCAAACTACGAGCAGTACTTC.